The next 27 T cell receptor beta chains were all read from a single sample in a study of regulatory T cells in long-lasting Graves disease. CDR3-region Arm-PCR and iRepertoire HTBI primers produced the TCR beta libraries. A single record per CDR3 protein comes from TCRdb applying MiXCR to the multiplex PCR reads. This sample has roughly 400,000 distinct CDR3 sequences, with around 20% found just once. As for time point: persistent/refractory GD, antithyroid drugs over 5 years with positive TRAb. TCR sequences were obtained from RNA taken from PBMCs. This specimen was peripheral blood mononuclear cells (PBMCs), taken when the disease was refractory, from a patient treated with antithyroid drugs. The receptors originated from a female donor with Graves disease.

This clonotype was recorded many times. V is TRBV28 and J is TRBJ1-1; possible D gene TRBD1, 6 bases. V lost 3 bases and J lost 3, with 8 bases in between. The CDR3 runs 13 residues. Germline CDR1 is MDHEN and CDR2 is SYDVKM. This CDR3 reads CASSFGGHTEAFF. The DNA of the CDR3 is TGTGCCAGCAGTTTCGGGGGGCACACTGAAGCTTTCTTT.

This clonotype was counted many times. The rearrangement links TRBV6-1 to TRBJ1-2, with a weak D call TRBD1 (6 bases). Trimming removed 11 bases from V and 3 bases from J, with 22 bases in between. Germline CDR1 is MNHNS and CDR2 is SASEGT. The CDR3 has 15 amino acids. The CDR3 protein is CAGAGIRAGDYGYTF. CDR3 nucleotide sequence: TGTGCCGGCGCGGGTATCCGGGCAGGGGACTATGGCTACACCTTC.

The sample holds many counts of this clonotype. The chain joins TRBV20-1 to TRBJ2-5; 10 nucleotides line up with TRBD2. Germline-derived CDR1 and CDR2 are DFQATT and SNEGSKA (reference sequence). The CDR3 runs to 14 residues. Trimming cost V 1 base and J 1 base; bases outside gene matches: 0. The CDR3 loop is CSARASGSQETQYF. The DNA for the CDR3 is TGCAGTGCTAGAGCTAGCGGGAGCCAAGAGACCCAGTACTTC.

The CDR3 nucleotides are TGCAGTGCCATTAGCGGGAGGAGCTCCTACGAGCAGTACTTC. The encoded protein is CSAISGRSSYEQYF. The chain carries TRBV20-1 and TRBJ2-7; TRBD2 agrees at 10 bases. The germline gives CDR1 DFQATT, CDR2 SNEGSKA (reference sequence). This CDR3 region has 14 residues. Losses at the gene ends were 6 bases for V and 0 bases for J; bases not matched to a gene: 5.

As concerns this clonotype: It may be a read error: a sequence one base away is much more abundant. Since no conserved phenylalanine or tryptophan closes the CDR3, a read error is the likely cause. This chain joins TRBV2 and TRBJ1-5; D ambiguous. Germline V gene sequence: CDR1 SNHLY, CDR2 FYNNEI. This CDR3 has 15 amino acids. Trimming removed 4 bases at V and 6 bases at J, with 16 bases between. CDR3 DNA sequence: TGTGCCAGCAGTGCGTTCAGAGGTGAAGGTCAGCCCCAGCATCTT. Translation gives CASSAFRGEGQPQHL.

The chain combines TRBV11-1 with TRBJ2-7; the match to TRBD1 covers 7 bases. Trimming at V came to 2 bases and at J to 1 base, leaving 5 bases not matched to a gene. This CDR3 comprises 15 residues. Germline V gene sequence: CDR1 SGHAT, CDR2 FQDESV (reference sequence). CDR3: CASSLIPTGSYEQYF. The CDR3 DNA reads as TGTGCCAGCAGCTTAATCCCGACAGGGTCCTACGAGCAGTACTTC.

Regarding this clonotype: Just one base apart from a much larger clone, this may be a read error. The genes are TRBV5-5 and TRBJ1-1; D is unresolved. Germline V lookup: CDR1 SGHKS, CDR2 YYEKEE (reference sequence). This CDR3 is 12 amino acids long. CDR3 loop: CASSFMNTKAFF. The CDR3 nucleotides read TGTGCCAGCAGCTTCATGAACACTAAAGCTTTCTTT.

This clonotype came up a few times. The chain carries TRBV28 and TRBJ2-5, with D tentatively TRBD1 or TRBD2 (7 bases each). The CDR3 consists of 15 residues. V lost 7 bases to trimming and J lost 5 bases, with 20 bases between them. Germline lookup yields CDR1 MDHEN and CDR2 SYDVKM. The CDR3 protein is CASNPRGGSSETQYF. The CDR3 DNA follows: TGTGCCAGCAATCCCAGGGGGGGGTCGTCGGAGACCCAGTACTTC.

This clonotype was picked up many times. The rearrangement links TRBV9 to TRBJ1-2; D perhaps matches TRBD1 (6 bases). Germline V gene lookup returns CDR1 SGDLS and CDR2 YYNGEE. The ends were cut back, 3 bases at V and 5 bases at J, with 20 bases in the middle. There are 16 residues in the CDR3. Here the CDR3 reads CASSALAGAGMYGYTF. For the CDR3, the DNA is TGTGCCAGCAGCGCCTTAGCAGGGGCTGGGATGTATGGCTACACCTTC.

This clonotype was recorded at least ten times. The chain employs TRBV6-1 and TRBJ2-7; weak D call: TRBD1 (5 bases). The V end was cut by 6 bases, the J end by 1 base, with 10 bases between. Germline V gives CDR1 MNHNS, CDR2 SASEGT. The CDR3 consists of 13 residues. Here the CDR3 DNA reads TGTGCCAGCAGGACAGAGACTTCCTACGAGCAGTACTTC. Its protein is CASRTETSYEQYF.

J is TRBJ2-1 and V is TRBV12-3 or TRBV12-4; no reliable D call. This CDR3 comprises 14 residues. V shed 5 bases and J shed 0 bases, with 8 bases lying between them. The CDR3 loop reads CASSEGNSYNEQFF. The CDR3 nucleotides are TGTGCCAGCAGTGAAGGGAACTCCTACAATGAGCAGTTCTTC.

The DNA for the CDR3 is TGTGCCAGCAGCAACACAGGGGGCGCGGGTCAGCCCCAGCATTTT. It specifies CASSNTGGAGQPQHF. This sequence joins TRBV7-9 and TRBJ1-5, with 9 nucleotides matching TRBD1. Germline CDR1 reads SEHNR; CDR2 reads FQNEAQ (reference sequence). This CDR3 spans 15 amino acids. Trimming took 5 bases from V and 6 from J; bases not matched to a gene: 8.

This clonotype appeared a few times. The DNA of the CDR3 is TGCAGTGCTACCTTGGGGCGGGAGGACACATACGGGGAGCTGTTTTTT. Protein sequence: CSATLGREDTYGELFF. This chain links TRBV20-1 with TRBJ2-2; TRBD2 matches 8 bases. J lost 7 bases, V lost 4 bases, and 14 bases had no gene match. Germline values: CDR1 DFQATT, CDR2 SNEGSKA (reference sequence). This CDR3 is built from 16 residues.

The chain is built from TRBV19 and TRBJ1-5, with TRBD1 matching over 8 bases. With V trimmed by 7 bases and J by 7 bases, 12 bases remained unmatched. The CDR3 has 15 amino acids. Germline loops: CDR1 LNHDA, CDR2 SQIVND (reference sequence). CDR3 sequence reads: CASTQVGQGGQPQHF. In DNA, the CDR3 is TGTGCCAGTACCCAGGTAGGACAGGGTGGGCAGCCCCAGCATTTT.

This clonotype was counted ten times or more. The rearrangement links TRBV3-1 to TRBJ2-1, with D tentatively TRBD1 (5 bases). V was trimmed by 0 bases and J by 9 bases, leaving 12 bases between them. This CDR3 is 14 amino acids long. CDR1 is LGHDT and CDR2 is YNNKEL in the germline V gene (reference sequence). DNA for the CDR3: TGTGCCAGCAGCCAAGATGGTCAGGGCGCTGAGCAGTTCTTC. Its translation: CASSQDGQGAEQFF.

With respect to this clonotype: With a far larger clone one base away, a read error is the likely cause. V gene TRBV28 combines with J gene TRBJ2-1, with TRBD2 matching over 10 bases. The CDR3 sequence is 16 residues long. Germline CDR1 is MDHEN and CDR2 is SYDVKM. Losses at the gene ends were 3 bases for V and 10 bases for J; bases not matched to a gene: 12. In nucleotides, the CDR3 is TGTGCCAGCAGTTTCCCCGCTAGCGGGAGATCGAGCGAGCAGTTCTTC. It yields the protein CASSFPASGRSSEQFF.

In its sample, this clonotype was seen a few times. This chain connects TRBV20-1 to TRBJ1-2; D is uncertain. Trimming cost V 3 bases and J 8 bases, with 10 bases left between them. The length of the CDR3 is 11 residues. Germline assignment: CDR1 DFQATT and CDR2 SNEGSKA (reference sequence). As DNA, the CDR3 is TGCAGTGCTAGGTCCGCAATCGGCTACACCTTC. It translates to CSARSAIGYTF.

This chain connects TRBV5-4 to TRBJ2-5; TRBD2 matches 7 bases. Trimming took 5 bases from V and 5 from J; bases not matched to a gene: 9. CDR1 is SGHNT, CDR2 YYREEE, per germline (reference sequence). The length of the CDR3 is 14 residues. The CDR3 nucleotides are TGTGCCAGCAGAATTGGGGAGGGTAGGGAGACCCAGTACTTC. It codes for CASRIGEGRETQYF.

The chain has TRBV9 and TRBJ2-2; 7 bases map to TRBD2. The CDR3 has 16 residues. After removal of 4 bases from V and 4 bases from J, the junction contained 10 bases not matched to a gene. Looked up from germline, CDR1 is SGDLS and CDR2 is YYNGEE. CDR3 protein: CASSFLREALTGELFF. For the CDR3, the DNA is TGTGCCAGCAGCTTTTTACGGGAGGCCCTCACCGGGGAGCTGTTTTTT. Drawing the rest from reference TRBV9 and TRBJ2-2, the complete variable domain is DSGVTQTPKHLITATGQRVTLRCSPRSGDLSVYWYQQSLDQGLQFLIQYYNGEERAKGNILERFSAQQFPDLHSELNLSSLELGDSALYFCASSFLREALTGELFFGEGSRLTVL.

The chain employs TRBV29-1 and TRBJ1-1; possible D gene TRBD1, 5 bases. This CDR3 has 12 amino acids. The V end lost 4 bases, the J end lost 0 bases, and 6 bases lay between the germline ends. CDR1 is SQVTM, CDR2 ANQGSEA, per germline. This CDR3 reads CSVGQMNTEAFF. The CDR3 DNA is TGCAGCGTTGGACAGATGAACACTGAAGCTTTCTTT. Combining the CDR3 with reference TRBV29-1 and TRBJ1-1 gives the whole variable domain SAVISQKPSRDICQRGTSLTIQCQVDSQVTMMFWYRQQPGQSLTLIATANQGSEATYESGFVIDKFPISRPNLTFSTLTVSNMSPEDSSIYLCSVGQMNTEAFFGQGTRLTVV.

A few counts support this clonotype. One base away lies a much larger clone, so this may be a sequencing read error. It is likely a read error, because the conserved phenylalanine at the end of the CDR3 is missing. The V gene is TRBV28, the J gene TRBJ1-2; D gene unclear. V lost 5 bases and J 7 bases, leaving 11 bases between the germline ends. The CDR3 is 12 amino acids. The germline gives CDR1 MDHEN, CDR2 SYDVKM. The CDR3 DNA follows: TGTGCCAGCAGTCCCTACAGTGGTGGCTACACCCTC. Its translation: CASSPYSGGYTL.

This clonotype has ten or more counts. This CDR3 is CASKPGFGLNTGELFF. CDR3 bases: TGTGCCAGCAAGCCCGGTTTCGGGCTGAACACCGGGGAGCTGTTTTTT. The chain uses TRBV28 and TRBJ2-2; the D is unclear. V lost 7 bases and J lost 1, with 16 bases in between. The CDR3 contains 16 residues. Per germline, CDR1 MDHEN and CDR2 SYDVKM. Full variable domain (rest looked up from reference TRBV28 and TRBJ2-2): DVKVTQSSRYLVKRTGEKVFLECVQDMDHENMFWYRQDPGLGLRLIYFSYDVKMKEKGDIPEGYSVSREKKERFSLILESASTNQTSMYLCASKPGFGLNTGELFFGEGSRLTVL.

This clonotype was found many times. The V gene is TRBV15, the J gene TRBJ2-5; a possible D gene is TRBD2 (5 bases). The CDR3 is 14 amino acids. Per germline, CDR1 LNHNV and CDR2 YYDKDF (reference sequence). Trimming removed 1 base from V and 5 bases from J, with 11 bases in between. The CDR3 DNA sequence: TGTGCCACCAGCAGAGGGGGTCGCGGGGAGACCCAGTACTTC. It encodes CATSRGGRGETQYF. Full variable domain (rest looked up from reference TRBV15 and TRBJ2-5): DAMVIQNPRYQVTQFGKPVTLSCSQTLNHNVMYWYQQKSSQAPKLLFHYYDKDFNNEADTPDNFQSRRPNTSFCFLDIRSPGLGDTAMYLCATSRGGRGETQYFGPGTRLLVL.

This clonotype occurred many times. The rearrangement links TRBV15 to TRBJ2-5; D is ambiguous. CDR3 length equals 12 residues. V lost 5 bases, J lost 4 bases, and 8 bases lay in between. Germline CDR1 and CDR2: LNHNV and YYDKDF (reference sequence). Here the CDR3 reads CATSLGPETQYF. Here the CDR3 DNA reads TGTGCCACCAGCCTCGGCCCAGAGACCCAGTACTTC.

This clonotype was found a few times. The gene calls are TRBV4-2 and TRBJ1-5; D unresolved. Germline-derived CDR1 and CDR2 are LGHNA and YNFKEQ. This CDR3 region has 14 residues. Trimming left V 0 bases short and J 6 bases short, with 9 bases between. CDR3 nucleotide sequence: TGTGCCAGCAGCCAAGATCTTGAGGCTCAGCCCCAGCATTTT. It codes for CASSQDLEAQPQHF.

Many counts were recorded for this clonotype. The rearrangement links TRBV5-1 to TRBJ1-2; tentatively, D is TRBD1 (5 bases). V was pared by 4 bases and J by 3 bases, with 13 bases between. The CDR3 extends over 14 amino acids. Germline assignment: CDR1 SGHRS and CDR2 YFSETQ. The CDR3 protein is CASSALQGDYGYTF. CDR3 DNA: TGCGCCAGCAGCGCCCTGCAGGGAGACTATGGCTACACCTTC.

This clonotype was seen at least ten times. The germline gene is not matched at one end of the junction; a read error may be the cause. The chain employs TRBV29-1 and TRBJ1-2, with 9 bases aligning to TRBD1. CDR3 size: 17 residues. In germline, CDR1 is SQVTM, CDR2 ANQGSEA. Written as DNA, the CDR3 is TGCAGCGTAGAAGGAGCCGGGTCGGGACAGGGCAACTATGGCTACACCTTC. Translated, it gives CSVEGAGSGQGNYGYTF.